The 4 T cell receptor beta chains below were found in one sample sequenced in a study of cytomegalovirus exposure and HLA in healthy donors (dated by TCRdb to between 2016 and 2019). Library construction relied on the immunoSEQ multiplex PCR assay. For the multiplex PCR, a mixture combining 60 forward primers for TCR Vbeta segments and 13 reverse primers for TCR Jbeta segments was used. TCRdb obtained this table from immuneACCESS and retained in-frame rearrangements with V and J assigned. These tables miss some clones; where compared with another copy, unresolved V genes account for less than half of the shortfall, and the remainder is unexplained. In this sample's table one finds almost 40,000 clones. Together, the top ten hold 3% to 4% of the sample. Source material: PBMCs. The receptors were sampled from a woman aged 25-40 years in good health and CMV-seropositive.

The chain links TRBV14 to TRBJ2-5; TRBD1 matches at 8 bases. The germline CDR1 and CDR2 sequences are SGHDN and FVKESK. With 4 bases clipped from V and 4 bases from J, the junction kept 8 bases outside the gene matches. The CDR3 is 15 residues long. The CDR3 sequence is CASSPGGRGRETQYF. The CDR3 DNA is TGTGCCAGCAGCCCCGGTGGCAGGGGGCGAGAGACCCAGTACTTC.

The chain carries TRBV5-1 and TRBJ1-2; D is uncertain. The CDR3 extends over 17 amino acids. The V gene lost 1 base and the J gene lost 4 bases, with 20 bases spanning the gap. In germline, CDR1 is SGHRS, CDR2 YFSETQ. CDR3 sequence reads: CASSLSPTEPRGYGYTF. As DNA, the CDR3 is TGCGCCAGCAGCTTGAGTCCGACGGAGCCTCGAGGCTATGGCTACACCTTC.

The rearrangement joins TRBV30 to TRBJ2-5, with D maybe TRBD2 (5 bases). The germline V and J ends were trimmed by 5 bases and 5 bases, with 12 bases remaining between them. The germline V gene encodes CDR1 GTSNPN and CDR2 SVGIG (reference sequence). There are 12 residues in the CDR3. CDR3 loop: CAWGHGGETQYF. CDR3 nucleotides: TGTGCCTGGGGGCACGGCGGGGAGACCCAGTACTTC.

V and J are TRBV7-9 and TRBJ1-2; the match to TRBD1 covers 12 bases. With 4 bases clipped from V and 8 bases from J, the junction kept 8 bases outside the gene matches. Germline V gene lookup returns CDR1 SEHNR and CDR2 FQNEAQ (reference sequence). This CDR3 comprises 15 residues. The CDR3 spells CASSSSGQGAEGYTF. The DNA for the CDR3 is TGTGCCAGCAGCTCCTCGGGACAGGGGGCTGAGGGCTACACCTTC.